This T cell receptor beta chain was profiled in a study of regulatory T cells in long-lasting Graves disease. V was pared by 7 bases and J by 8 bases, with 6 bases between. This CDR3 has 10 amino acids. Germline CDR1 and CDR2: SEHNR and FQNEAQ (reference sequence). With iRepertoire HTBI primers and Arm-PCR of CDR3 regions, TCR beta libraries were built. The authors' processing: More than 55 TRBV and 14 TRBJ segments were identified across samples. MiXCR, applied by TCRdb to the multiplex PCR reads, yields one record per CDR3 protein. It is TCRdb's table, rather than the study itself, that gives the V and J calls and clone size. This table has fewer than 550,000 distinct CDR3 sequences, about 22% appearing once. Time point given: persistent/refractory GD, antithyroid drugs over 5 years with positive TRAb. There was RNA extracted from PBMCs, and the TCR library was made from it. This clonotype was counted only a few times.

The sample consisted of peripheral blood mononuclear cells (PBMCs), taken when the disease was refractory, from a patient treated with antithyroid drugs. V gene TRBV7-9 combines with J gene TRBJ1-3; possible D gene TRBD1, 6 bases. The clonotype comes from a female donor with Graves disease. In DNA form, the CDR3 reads TGTGCCAGCAAGGGGGACACCATATATTTT. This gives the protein CASKGDTIYF.